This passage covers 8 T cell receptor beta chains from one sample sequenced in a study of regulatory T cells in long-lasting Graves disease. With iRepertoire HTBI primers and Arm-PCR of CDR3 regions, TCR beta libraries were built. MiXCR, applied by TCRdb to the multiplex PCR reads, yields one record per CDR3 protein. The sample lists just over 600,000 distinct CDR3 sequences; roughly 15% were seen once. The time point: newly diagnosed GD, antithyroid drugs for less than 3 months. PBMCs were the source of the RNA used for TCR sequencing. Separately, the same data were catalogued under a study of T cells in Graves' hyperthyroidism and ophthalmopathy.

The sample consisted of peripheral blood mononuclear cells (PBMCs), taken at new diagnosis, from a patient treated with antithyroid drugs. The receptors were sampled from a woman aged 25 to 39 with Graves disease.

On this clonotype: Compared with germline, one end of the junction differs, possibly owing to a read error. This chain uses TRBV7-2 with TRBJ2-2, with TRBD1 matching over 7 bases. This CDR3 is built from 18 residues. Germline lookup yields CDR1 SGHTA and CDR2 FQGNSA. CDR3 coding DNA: TGTGCCAGCAGTTTAGACAGGGTCTTGTTCGCGAACACCGGGGAGCTGTTTTTT. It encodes CASSLDRVLFANTGELFF.

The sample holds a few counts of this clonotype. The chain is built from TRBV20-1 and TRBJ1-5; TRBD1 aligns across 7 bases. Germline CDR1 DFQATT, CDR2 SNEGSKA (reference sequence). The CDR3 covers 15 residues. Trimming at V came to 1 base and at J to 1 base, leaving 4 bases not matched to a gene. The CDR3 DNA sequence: TGCAGTGCTAGAGGCCCAGGGGGGAGCAATCAGCCCCAGCATTTT. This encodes CSARGPGGSNQPQHF.

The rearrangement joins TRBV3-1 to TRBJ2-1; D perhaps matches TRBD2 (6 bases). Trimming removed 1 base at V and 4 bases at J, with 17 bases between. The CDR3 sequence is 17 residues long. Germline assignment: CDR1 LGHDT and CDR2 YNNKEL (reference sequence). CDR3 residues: CASSQGYAGLTYNEQFF. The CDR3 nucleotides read TGTGCCAGCAGCCAAGGCTACGCGGGACTCACTTACAATGAGCAGTTCTTC.

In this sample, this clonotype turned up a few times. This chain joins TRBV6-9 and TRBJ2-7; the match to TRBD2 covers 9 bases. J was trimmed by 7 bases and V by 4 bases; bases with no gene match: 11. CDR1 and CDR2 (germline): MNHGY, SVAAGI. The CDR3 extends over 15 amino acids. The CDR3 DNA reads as TGTGCCAGCAGTTGGGGGATTAGCGGGAGCTGGGAGCAGTACTTC. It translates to CASSWGISGSWEQYF.

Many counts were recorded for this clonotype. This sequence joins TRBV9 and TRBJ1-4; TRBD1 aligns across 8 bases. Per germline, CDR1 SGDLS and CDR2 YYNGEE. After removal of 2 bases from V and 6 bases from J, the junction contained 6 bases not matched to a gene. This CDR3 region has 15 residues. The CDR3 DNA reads TGTGCCAGCAGCGTGACCGGGACAGGAGATGAAAAACTGTTTTTT. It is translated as CASSVTGTGDEKLFF.

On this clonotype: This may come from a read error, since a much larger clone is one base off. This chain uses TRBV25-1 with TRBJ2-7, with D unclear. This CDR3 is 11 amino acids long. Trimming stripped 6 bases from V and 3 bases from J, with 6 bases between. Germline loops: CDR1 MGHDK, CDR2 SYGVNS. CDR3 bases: TGTGCCAGCAGGGAGAACTACGAGCAGTACTTC. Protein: CASRENYEQYF.

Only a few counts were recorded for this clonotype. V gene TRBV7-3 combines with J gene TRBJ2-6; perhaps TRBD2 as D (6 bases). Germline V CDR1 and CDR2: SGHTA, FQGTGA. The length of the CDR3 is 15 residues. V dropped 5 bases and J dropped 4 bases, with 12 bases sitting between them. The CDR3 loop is CASSGGTTGANVLTF. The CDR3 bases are TGTGCCAGCAGCGGAGGGACCACGGGGGCCAACGTCCTGACTTTC.

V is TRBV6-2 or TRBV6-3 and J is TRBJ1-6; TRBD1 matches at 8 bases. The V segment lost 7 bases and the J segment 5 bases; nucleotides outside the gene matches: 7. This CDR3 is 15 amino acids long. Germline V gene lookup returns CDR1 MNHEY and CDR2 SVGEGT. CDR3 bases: TGTGCCAGCACCCTGGACAGGGCTCATAATTCACCCCTCCACTTT. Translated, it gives CASTLDRAHNSPLHF.